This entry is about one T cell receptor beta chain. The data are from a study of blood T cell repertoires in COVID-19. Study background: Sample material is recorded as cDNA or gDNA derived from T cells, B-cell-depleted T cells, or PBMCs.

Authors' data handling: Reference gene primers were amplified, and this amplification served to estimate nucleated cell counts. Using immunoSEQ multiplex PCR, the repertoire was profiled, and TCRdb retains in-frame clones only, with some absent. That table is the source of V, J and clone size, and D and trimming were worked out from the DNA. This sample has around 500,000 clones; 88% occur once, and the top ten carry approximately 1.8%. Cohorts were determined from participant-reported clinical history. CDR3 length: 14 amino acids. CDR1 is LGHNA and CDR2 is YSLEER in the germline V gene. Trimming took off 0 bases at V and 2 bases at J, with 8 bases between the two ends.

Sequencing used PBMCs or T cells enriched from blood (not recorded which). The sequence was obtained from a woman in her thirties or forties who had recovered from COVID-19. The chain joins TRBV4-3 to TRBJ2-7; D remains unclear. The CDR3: CASSQDGPPYEQYF. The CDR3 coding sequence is TGCGCCAGCAGCCAAGATGGCCCCCCCTACGAGCAGTACTTC.